Listed below are T cell receptor beta chains from one sample, sequenced in a study of blood T cell repertoires in COVID-19. The data were produced by immunoSEQ multiplex PCR, yet TCRdb's version contains in-frame clones alone and is incomplete. The profile covers about 180,000 clones, with 80% appearing a single time and roughly 6.8% taken by the ten largest. The source material was peripheral blood. The source of these receptors is a man between 65 and 85 years old with active or convalescent COVID-19. Each CDR3 is given with its conserved first and last residue. A D gene is named only where the DNA matches it firmly. Rows may omit the clone size; those that give it use once, few, many or a size class.

>.|TRBV10-1|13|few|TRBJ1-2
CASSPRHNDGYTF
TGCGCCAGCAGTCCGAGACACAATGATGGCTACACCTTC
>.|TRBV18|15|.|TRBJ2-7
CASSPTRDSKYEQYF
TGTGCCAGCTCACCAACCCGGGACTCCAAATACGAGCAGTACTTC
>.|TRBV5-4|14|.|TRBJ1-2
CASSLPGGNYGYTF
TGTGCCAGCAGCTTGCCCGGGGGAAACTATGGCTACACCTTC
>.|TRBV15|13|once|TRBJ2-2
CATSLANTGELFF
TGTGCCACCAGCTTAGCTAACACCGGGGAGCTGTTTTTT
>TRBD1|TRBV2|15|.|TRBJ1-5
CASKTRDRPNQPQHF
TGTGCCAGCAAAACGCGGGACAGACCCAATCAGCCCCAGCATTTT
>TRBD1|TRBV12-5|14|.|TRBJ1-1
CASGFGQGSPEAFF
TGTGCTAGTGGTTTTGGACAGGGATCGCCTGAAGCTTTCTTT
>TRBD1|TRBV18|15|once|TRBJ2-7
CASSKAGTVIREQYF
TGTGCCAGCTCAAAGGCCGGGACAGTCATCCGCGAGCAGTACTTC
>.|TRBV5-1|15|.|TRBJ2-3
CASSPGAGSPDTQYF
TGCGCCAGCAGCCCGGGTGCAGGGTCCCCAGATACGCAGTATTTT
>.|TRBV6-5|15|.|TRBJ1-2
CASSSGQSYNYGYTF
TGTGCCAGCAGTTCTGGACAGAGCTATAACTATGGCTACACCTTC
>.|TRBV11-2|15|.|TRBJ2-2
CASSLVSMNTGELFF
TGTGCCAGCAGCTTAGTTTCAATGAACACCGGGGAGCTGTTTTTT
>TRBD2|TRBV6-4|16|.|TRBJ2-1
CASSDSTSGAYNEQFF
TGTGCCAGCAGTGACTCAACTAGCGGGGCCTACAATGAGCAGTTCTTC
>.|TRBV10-2|12|.|TRBJ1-2
CASGGANYGYTF
TGCGCCAGCGGGGGGGCTAACTATGGCTACACCTTC
>.|TRBV30|15|.|TRBJ2-2
CAWRDRRRNTGELFF
TGTGCCTGGAGGGACAGACGAAGAAACACCGGGGAGCTGTTTTTT
>.|TRBV6-1|16|.|TRBJ1-2
CASSEVGQPEMRGYTF
TGTGCCAGCAGTGAAGTAGGACAGCCGGAGATGAGAGGCTACACCTTC
>.|TRBV4-3|16|.|TRBJ1-4
CASSQGGQATNEKLFF
TGCGCCAGCAGCCAAGGGGGACAAGCAACTAATGAAAAACTGTTTTTT
>.|TRBV7-7|13|.|TRBJ1-1
CASSLERGTEAFF
TGTGCTAGCAGCTTAGAACGAGGGACTGAAGCTTTCTTT
>.|TRBV5-5|15|.|TRBJ1-1
CASSMGLPANTEAFF
TGTGCCAGCAGCATGGGACTGCCGGCGAACACTGAAGCTTTCTTT
>TRBD1|TRBV6-5|14|once|TRBJ1-2
CASRRDRGAYGYTF
TGTGCCAGCAGACGGGACAGGGGTGCCTATGGCTACACCTTC
>TRBD1|TRBV7-6|15|.|TRBJ1-3
CASSPTGGAGNTIYF
TGTGCCAGCAGCCCTACAGGGGGCGCGGGAAACACCATATATTTT
>.|TRBV2|14|.|TRBJ1-5
CASSGQRGNQPQHF
TGTGCCAGCAGTGGCCAGCGAGGGAATCAGCCCCAGCATTTT
>TRBD1|TRBV7-6|18|once|TRBJ1-3
CASSLGTGGPFSGNTIYF
TGTGCCAGCAGCTTAGGGACAGGGGGCCCCTTCTCTGGAAACACCATATATTTT
>TRBD1|TRBV6-1|17|.|TRBJ2-4
CASSEDLTGWAKNIQYF
TGTGCCAGCAGTGAAGACTTGACAGGGTGGGCCAAAAACATTCAGTACTTC
>TRBD1|TRBV9|12|.|TRBJ2-7
CASSAYRGDQYF
TGTGCCAGCAGCGCATACAGGGGCGACCAGTACTTC
>.|TRBV12-3/TRBV12-4|12|.|TRBJ1-3
CASRQLTNTIYF
TGTGCCAGCCGACAGCTTACAAACACCATATATTTT
>.|TRBV5-4|13|many|TRBJ1-1
CASSFRGGTEAFF
TGTGCCAGCAGCTTCAGAGGGGGAACTGAAGCTTTCTTT
>TRBD1|TRBV6-5|16|.|TRBJ1-4
CASSFNRGPTNEKLFF
TGTGCCAGCAGTTTCAACAGGGGGCCAACTAATGAAAAACTGTTTTTT
>.|TRBV9|15|.|TRBJ2-2
CASSVVSGAAGELFF
TGTGCCAGCAGCGTAGTCTCGGGAGCTGCCGGGGAGCTGTTTTTT
>.|TRBV6-2/TRBV6-3|13|.|TRBJ1-1
CASSSQELPEAFF
TGTGCCAGCAGCTCACAGGAACTACCTGAAGCTTTCTTT
>TRBD1|TRBV7-2|16|.|TRBJ1-1
CASSAYPGQSGTEAFF
TGTGCCAGCAGCGCATACCCGGGACAGTCGGGCACTGAAGCTTTCTTT
>TRBD2|TRBV5-4|14|.|TRBJ2-5
CASSFGGGAETQYF
TGTGCCAGCAGCTTCGGCGGGGGGGCGGAGACCCAGTACTTC
>TRBD2|TRBV6-2/TRBV6-3|15|.|TRBJ2-7
CASSYASSGNSEQYF
TGTGCCAGCAGTTACGCGTCTAGCGGGAACAGCGAGCAGTACTTC
>.|TRBV5-6|14|.|TRBJ1-2
CASSRNSEGPGYTF
TGTGCCAGCAGCCGCAATTCGGAGGGACCTGGCTACACCTTC
>.|TRBV6-5|14|.|TRBJ1-1
CASRFLQGYTEAFF
TGTGCCAGCAGATTCTTACAGGGTTACACTGAAGCTTTCTTT
>.|TRBV2|15|.|TRBJ1-2
CASSEALEGYYGYTF
TGTGCCAGCAGTGAAGCGCTTGAGGGTTACTATGGCTACACCTTC
>.|TRBV15|17|.|TRBJ1-5
CATSRDRWRGRNQPQHF
TGTGCCACCAGCAGAGACCGTTGGAGGGGCCGCAATCAGCCCCAGCATTTT
>.|TRBV6-1|15|.|TRBJ1-5
CASSESGRYNQPQHF
TGTGCCAGCAGTGAATCAGGTCGCTACAATCAGCCCCAGCATTTT
>TRBD1|TRBV9|17|.|TRBJ1-4
CASSATGTGATNEKLFF
TGTGCCAGCAGCGCTACCGGAACAGGGGCAACTAATGAAAAACTGTTTTTT
>TRBD1|TRBV5-1|16|.|TRBJ1-1
CASSFETGRIVTEAFF
TGCGCCAGCAGCTTTGAGACAGGGCGCATTGTTACTGAAGCTTTCTTT
>.|TRBV7-2|12|.|TRBJ2-3
CASSTYTDTQYF
TGTGCCAGCAGCACCTACACAGATACGCAGTATTTT
>.|TRBV18|13|.|TRBJ1-4
CASSRDSNEKLFF
TGTGCCAGCTCACGTGACAGCAATGAAAAACTGTTTTTT
>TRBD1|TRBV5-4|14|.|TRBJ1-3
CASSFGTGDNTIYF
TGTGCCAGCAGCTTCGGGACAGGAGATAACACCATATATTTT
>TRBD2|TRBV25-1|16|.|TRBJ2-1
CASSEPRGGAYNEQFF
TGTGCCAGCAGTGAACCCCGGGGGGGCGCATACAATGAGCAGTTCTTC
>.|TRBV5-1|15|.|TRBJ1-4
CASSLAPVVEEKLFF
TGCGCCAGCAGCTTGGCCCCGGTAGTAGAGGAAAAACTGTTTTTT
>.|TRBV3-1/TRBV3-2|14|.|TRBJ2-5
CASKPFGVEETQYF
TGTGCCAGCAAACCGTTTGGAGTCGAAGAGACCCAGTACTTC
>TRBD1|TRBV6-5|13|.|TRBJ1-2
CASSRQGNYGYTF
TGTGCCAGCAGTAGACAGGGGAACTATGGCTACACCTTC
>.|TRBV10-3|15|.|TRBJ1-5
CAISVEAGANQPQHF
TGTGCCATCAGTGTTGAAGCAGGGGCGAATCAGCCCCAGCATTTT
>.|TRBV9|14|once|TRBJ1-2
CASSAPDSRYGYTF
TGTGCCAGCAGCGCACCGGACAGCCGCTATGGCTACACCTTC
>.|TRBV5-4|14|.|TRBJ2-5
CASSLNPRDETQYF
TGTGCCAGCAGCTTGAATCCCAGGGATGAGACCCAGTACTTC
>.|TRBV6-6|14|.|TRBJ1-6
CASRDGGVYSPLHF
TGTGCCAGCAGGGACGGGGGGGTCTATTCACCCCTCCACTTT
>.|TRBV9|15|once|TRBJ1-1
CASSVGGGENTEAFF
TGTGCCAGCAGCGTAGGAGGGGGGGAGAACACTGAAGCTTTCTTT
>.|TRBV11-2|16|.|TRBJ2-7
CASSLGGARAGYEQYF
TGTGCCAGCAGCTTAGGTGGGGCAAGGGCTGGCTACGAGCAGTACTTC